The T cell receptor (beta chain) under discussion was sequenced for a study of T cell repertoires in cytomegalovirus infection. Study-wide background: Shared public TCR beta signatures pointed to both CMV infection and a matching HLA type.

TCRdb redid the calling of the reads with MiXCR, one entry per CDR3 protein. The table lists roughly 250,000 distinct CDR3 sequences, approximately 24% of them singletons. Trimming took off 3 bases at V and 7 bases at J, with 7 bases between the two ends. The CDR3 sequence is 12 residues long. The germline V gene encodes CDR1 MGHRA and CDR2 YSYEKL. The specimen sequenced was CD8+ T cells from PBMCs. The clonotype was recovered from a human donor in good health (CMV status not recorded). Some clones in this sample may be carry-over from other donors' samples. The gene calls are TRBV4-1 and TRBJ2-1, with a tentative D call TRBD1 (6 bases). CDR3 nucleotide sequence: TGCGCCAGCAGCCACGACAGGAATGAGCAGTTCTTC. This translates into CASSHDRNEQFF.